The sequence of this T cell receptor beta chain was determined in a study of cytomegalovirus exposure and HLA in healthy donors. The PCR made use of 60 Vbeta and 13 Jbeta primers. TCRdb keeps only in-frame clones here, not all; method: immunoSEQ multiplex PCR. The table has around 130,000 clones, over 65% seen once; the top ten hold approximately 1.2%. This CDR3 comprises 14 residues. The ends were cut back, 0 bases at V and 6 bases at J, with 11 bases in the middle. Per germline, CDR1 LGHNA and CDR2 YSLEER. The chain is built from TRBV4-3 and TRBJ1-1, with a weak D call TRBD1 (5 bases). This receptor was identified in a man aged 50 to 59 in good health and CMV-seronegative. Material: PBMCs. The DNA of the CDR3 is TGCGCCAGCAGCCAAGATAAGGTCAGGGCTGAAGCTTTCTTT. This translates into CASSQDKVRAEAFF.